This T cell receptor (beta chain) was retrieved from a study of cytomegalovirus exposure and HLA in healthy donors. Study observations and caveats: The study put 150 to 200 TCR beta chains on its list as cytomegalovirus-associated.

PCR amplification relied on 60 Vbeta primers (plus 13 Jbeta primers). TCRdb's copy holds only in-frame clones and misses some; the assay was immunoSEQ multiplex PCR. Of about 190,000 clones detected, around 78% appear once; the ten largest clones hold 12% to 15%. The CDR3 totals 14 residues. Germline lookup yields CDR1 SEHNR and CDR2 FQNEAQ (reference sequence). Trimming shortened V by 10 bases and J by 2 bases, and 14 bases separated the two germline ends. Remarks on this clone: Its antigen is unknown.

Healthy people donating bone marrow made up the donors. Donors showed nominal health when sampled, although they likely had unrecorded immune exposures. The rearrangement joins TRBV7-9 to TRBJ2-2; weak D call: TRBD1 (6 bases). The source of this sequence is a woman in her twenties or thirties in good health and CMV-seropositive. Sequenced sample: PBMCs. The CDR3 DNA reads TGTGCCACCCCGGACAGCATTAACACCGGGGAGCTGTTTTTT. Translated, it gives CATPDSINTGELFF.